Only a few counts were recorded for the clone carrying this T cell receptor beta chain. The record originates from a study of blood T cell repertoires in COVID-19. The overall study: PBMCs, B-cell-depleted T cells, or T cells provided the cDNA or gDNA that made up the material.

Profiling relied on immunoSEQ multiplex PCR, and the TCRdb table lists in-frame clones only, not all of them. Of over 200,000 clones in the sample, approximately 80% were seen once. Recruits, aged about 18 to 95 years, lived in 20 to 30 US areas. What the recovered Cohort 3 donors had was two negative PCRs, clearance, or symptom resolution. The source of this sequence is a man aged 55 to 70 who had recovered from COVID-19. Source material: PBMCs or T cells enriched from blood (not recorded which).

The CDR3, as DNA: TGTGCCAGCAGGGGTTCAGGGGTCCCCACTGAAGCTTTCTTT. It codes for CASRGSGVPTEAFF. This chain joins TRBV28 and TRBJ1-1, with a tentative D call TRBD1 (6 bases). This CDR3 is built from 14 residues. Trimming left V 6 bases short and J 4 bases short, with 15 bases between. Germline CDR1 is MDHEN and CDR2 is SYDVKM.